The TCR beta chain under discussion was sequenced for a study of blood T cell repertoires in COVID-19 (dated by TCRdb to about 2020). About the investigation overall: The collaborator samples originated in the United States, Italy and Spain and spanned the acute and convalescent phases of COVID-19. The prospective study material was composed of cDNA or gDNA derived from T cells, B-cell-depleted T cells, or PBMCs. Nearly every sample came with metadata listing a de-identified subject ID, COVID-19 status, age in years and sex. The repertoires were made available in a free public database intended to serve as a resource for research on the immune response to SARS-CoV-2. Where HLA class I and class II types were available, the types were taken from metadata supplied by the sample provider, not from assay-based typing. The samples were drawn from two sources: the first 160 participants of the ongoing ImmuneRACE study, and 1,000 to 1,500 subjects contributed by 6 global collaborators. The dataset comprised deeply sampled blood TCRbeta repertoires from subjects exposed to, actively infected with, or recovered from COVID-19. On the study overall, not on this receptor specifically: How much clinical and demographic metadata was included differed by source and by participant, and the metadata was provided uncurated.

TCRbeta CDR3 regions were amplified from genomic DNA using the immunoSEQ Assay, a bias-controlled multiplex PCR. On the study's bioinformatics: Nucleated cell counts per sample were estimated from amplification of reference gene primers within the assay. To quantify the absolute abundance of each unique TCRbeta CDR3 rearrangement, sequence reads were collapsed and filtered. For each sample, productive Simpson clonality was calculated as the square root of Simpson's diversity index across productive rearrangements. TCRdb took this table from immuneACCESS and kept in-frame rearrangements with V and J called. Such tables lack part of the clones; where checked against another copy, unresolved V genes explain under half of the gap, and the rest is unexplained. D and trimming come from the DNA, and the V and J calls and clone size come from that table. In this sample the table shows about 130,000 clones, about 85% of which occur a single time. Of the sample, approximately 4.3% falls within the top ten clones.

The collaborating institutions used their own protocols to collect whole blood in K2EDTA tubes. For TCRbeta analysis, collaborator samples were shipped as frozen whole blood, as isolated PBMCs, or as DNA extracted from either sample type. Points on this clone: Which antigen it targets is not known. No clone much larger than this one lies a single base away; base qualities are absent.

Sequences SQVTM (CDR1) and ANQGSEA (CDR2) are obtained from the germline V gene. The CDR3 contains 15 residues, cysteine and phenylalanine counted. Only the CDR3 DNA is retained, 45 bases long and in frame from the first base. V ends up 2 bases short and J 6 bases short, with an unmatched junction base count of 7. The clonotype originates from a human donor in a cohort sampled during active COVID-19. This chain is built from TRBV29-1 and TRBJ2-3, and 11 junction bases match TRBD2. The sample consisted of peripheral blood. The encoded CDR3 is CSVESASGRSDTQYF. The DNA reads as follows: TGCAGCGTTGAATCCGCTAGCGGGAGGTCGGATACGCAGTATTTT.